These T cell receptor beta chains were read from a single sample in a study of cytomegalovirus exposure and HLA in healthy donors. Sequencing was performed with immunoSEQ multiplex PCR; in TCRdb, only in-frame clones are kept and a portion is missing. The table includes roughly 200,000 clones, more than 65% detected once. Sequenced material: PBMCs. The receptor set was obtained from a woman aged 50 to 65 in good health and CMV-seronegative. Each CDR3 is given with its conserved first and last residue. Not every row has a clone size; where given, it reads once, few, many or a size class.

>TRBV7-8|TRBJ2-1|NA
CASSQGLAGGPYNEQFF
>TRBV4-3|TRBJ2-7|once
CASSQGTSGGAILYEQYF
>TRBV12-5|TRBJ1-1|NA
CASGVTTGYTEAFF
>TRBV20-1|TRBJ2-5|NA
CSGGGRETQYF
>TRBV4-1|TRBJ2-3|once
CASSQDQAPDDTQYF
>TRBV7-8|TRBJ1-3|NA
CASSLANTNSGNTIYF
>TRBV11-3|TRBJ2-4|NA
CASSLAGSNIQYF
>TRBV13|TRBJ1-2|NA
CASSGWTGTNYGYTF
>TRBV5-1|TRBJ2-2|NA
CASSLGQGYTGELFF
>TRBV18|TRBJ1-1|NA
CASSPNGGSEAFF
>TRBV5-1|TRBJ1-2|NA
CASSFGQDYGYTF
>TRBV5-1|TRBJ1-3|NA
CASSLKGASGNTIYF
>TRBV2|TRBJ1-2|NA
CASRDPRDSYGYTF
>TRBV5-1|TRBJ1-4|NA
CASSLQGMETNEKLFF
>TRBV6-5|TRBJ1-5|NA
CASSSGHNNQPQHF
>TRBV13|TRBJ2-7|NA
CASSPLPDRGGEQYF
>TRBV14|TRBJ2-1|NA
CASSQLAGGYNEQFF
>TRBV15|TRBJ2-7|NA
CATRREGGYEQYF
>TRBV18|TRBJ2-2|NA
CASSPFTGTGNTGELFF
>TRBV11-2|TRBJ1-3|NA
CASSPSRVNTIYF
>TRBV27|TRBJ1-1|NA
CAPFVRLGDRFTNTEAFF
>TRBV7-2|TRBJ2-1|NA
CASSTSRTSGRASDEQFF
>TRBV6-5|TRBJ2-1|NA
CASSYPGVYNEQFF
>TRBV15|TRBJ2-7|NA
CATSRAGYEQYF
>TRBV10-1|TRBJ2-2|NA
CASSESPGQVELFF
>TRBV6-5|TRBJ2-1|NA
CASRDPRTGDYEQFF
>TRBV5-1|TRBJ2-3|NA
CASSLAGLAGTDTQYF
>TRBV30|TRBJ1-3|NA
CAWSVRSGNTIYF
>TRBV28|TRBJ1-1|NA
CASSFGLSEAFF
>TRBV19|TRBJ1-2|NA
CASSINGRINYGYTF
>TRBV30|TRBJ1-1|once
CATRQGAWNTEAFF
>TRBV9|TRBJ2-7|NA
CASSIATGKNYEQYF
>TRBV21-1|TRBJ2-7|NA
CASRSTSGRAYEQYF
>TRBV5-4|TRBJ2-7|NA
CASSRLTGVVDEQYF
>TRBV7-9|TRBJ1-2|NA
CASSFGQGEGYTF
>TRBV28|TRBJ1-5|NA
CASSLLDREHQPQHF
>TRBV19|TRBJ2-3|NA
CASSPGSGRGADTQYF
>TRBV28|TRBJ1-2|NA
CASSYGDRVVYGYTF
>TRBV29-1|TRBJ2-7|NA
CSVGGPNEQYF
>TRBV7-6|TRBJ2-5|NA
CASSSGGGPGETQYF
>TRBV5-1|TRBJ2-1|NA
CASTTGTSYNEQFF
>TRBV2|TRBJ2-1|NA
CASSERVDNEQFF
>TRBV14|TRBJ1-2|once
CASSQGGFNIGYTF
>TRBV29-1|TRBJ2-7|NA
CSVEGLTGTSDYEQYF
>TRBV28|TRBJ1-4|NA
CASSAGPQGEKLFF
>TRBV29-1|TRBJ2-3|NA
CSSGQGADTQYF
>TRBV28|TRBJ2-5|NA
CASRTSLETQYF
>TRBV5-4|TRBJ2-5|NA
CASSLELAGSQETQYF
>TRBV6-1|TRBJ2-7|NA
CASSEMTRPYEQYF
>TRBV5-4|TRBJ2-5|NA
CASSPGGLGETQYF
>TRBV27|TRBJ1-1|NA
CASSFVGAGERNTEAFF
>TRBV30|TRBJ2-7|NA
CAGLVRDRFYEQYF
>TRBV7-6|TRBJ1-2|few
CASSPQAGNGYTF
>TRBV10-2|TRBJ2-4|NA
CASAEGGEVLAKNIQYF
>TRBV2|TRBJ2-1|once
CASREEPGQGTGEQFF
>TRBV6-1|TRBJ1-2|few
CASSSRGYYGYTF
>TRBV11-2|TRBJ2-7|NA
CASSLVRAVIGEQYF
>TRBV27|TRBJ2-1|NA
CASSLVSDRAGYNEQFF
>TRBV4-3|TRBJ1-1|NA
CASSQERVPGLLGNTEAFF